This T cell receptor beta chain stems from a study of OX40 agonist ivuxolimab in advanced cancers. On the study more broadly: Ivuxolimab, an agonistic anti-OX40 (CD134) antibody, was given to patients. Participants averaged approximately 65 years of age (range roughly 23 to 80) and were around 83% male. People in dose escalation had one of these cancers: hepatocellular carcinoma, melanoma, renal cell or head and neck cancer.

Autoimmune disease history or systemic immunosuppression excluded patients. Data came from immunoSEQ multiplex PCR; TCRdb stores just in-frame clones and leaves some out. In the table there are fewer than 90,000 clones, 65% to 90% of which are singletons. V dropped 7 bases and J dropped 1 base, with 10 bases sitting between them. The CDR3 has 13 residues. The germline V gene has CDR1 MDHEN and CDR2 SYDVKM. The chain combines TRBV28 with TRBJ1-2, with D unresolved. The TCR originated in an adult with an advanced solid tumor such as melanoma, head and neck, liver or kidney cancer. The source was CD4+ or CD8+ T cells sorted from blood, collected in a trial of the OX40 agonist ivuxolimab. The CDR3 region has the DNA TGTGCCAGCATCACGCCGAGTAACTATGGCTACACCTTC. This gives the protein CASITPSNYGYTF.